This record covers a single T cell receptor beta chain. The antigen is unknown. Produced via immunoSEQ multiplex PCR; TCRdb's table is partial and in-frame only. The sample carries about 3,000 clones, 75% to 85% recorded once. The sample comes from a study of chemoradiotherapy in HPV16-positive cancers. General study findings and limits: Only a couple of HPV16-positive patients supplied the functional HPV-specificity definition. Non-HPV-specific T cells did not expand in tumors during treatment, whereas candidate HPV-specific clones and E7-related motifs did.

The germline V gene has CDR1 MNHEY and CDR2 SMNVEV (reference sequence). The CDR3 covers 16 residues. V was shortened by 5 bases and J by 0 bases, with 17 bases between the two germline ends. This chain connects TRBV27 to TRBJ2-7; D remains unclear. This receptor was obtained from a human donor with HPV-associated anogenital cancer. The input for sequencing was tumor tissue, taken from a patient who underwent chemoradiotherapy. CDR3 bases: TGTGCCAGCAGTCCCCTGGTCAGCTCCCTCTCCTACGAGCAGTACTTC. Its translation is CASSPLVSSLSYEQYF.